The sequence of this TCR beta chain was determined in a study of cytomegalovirus exposure and HLA in healthy donors (TCRdb year 2017). In the study overall: According to an earlier analysis of a few hundred of the donors, some 180 million T cells yielded 117 million unique TCR beta sequences and around 300 Gb of sequence data. Of the 300 to 500 genotyped donors, 75% to 85% were placed in the genetic ancestry cluster associated with self-reported Caucasian donors. Alongside the repertoire data, information on donor age, sex, ethnicity and CMV serostatus was compiled. Both class I and class II loci were covered by HLA typing, at four-digit resolution. In a later genetic analysis, genome-wide SNP genotypes for about three fifths of the roughly 670 donors were used, and that subset was treated as a discovery cohort. Typing coverage varied by locus: roughly 629-640 donors for A, B, C, DRB1 and DQB1; more than 500 for DQA1; more than 600 for DPA1; roughly 450 for DPB1. In the later analysis, no new phenotypic data were used to find candidate immune exposures; instead, reliance was placed on TCR beta sequences and their occurrence across donors. All discovery cohort repertoires had been generated on a single sequencing platform. A later analysis re-analyzed previously published TCR beta repertoires from 600 to 850 donors and added high-resolution HLA genotyping to study TCR occurrence patterns. An early release covering some 640 HLA-typed donors comprised approximately 290 gigabases of sequencing data and tens of millions of unique TCR sequences. Several DR-DQ haplotypes were treated as single units for association and clustering because of strong linkage in the cohort. The study combined high-throughput TCR immunosequencing, statistical association of individual TCRs with disease status, and machine learning to predict cytomegalovirus infection status. The study aimed to test whether signatures of past pathogen exposure could be identified by cataloging public T cell receptors. Across around 400 genotyped donors of the cohort, an average of approximately 240,000 unique TCR beta nucleotide sequences per donor were sequenced, and roughly 20% of those sequences were non-productive. Using immunosequencing, the study profiled T cell repertoires from about 620 subjects and related those repertoires to cytomegalovirus serostatus. In an earlier analysis of 587 of the donors, high-throughput TCR beta sequencing was used to judge whether each TCR beta V gene segment behaved as functional or pseudogenic. Along with the approximately 670-subject first cohort, a separate validation cohort of over 90 different subjects was used. Here is what the overall study found, with its caveats: A total of fewer than 200 TCR beta chains were listed by the study as associated with cytomegalovirus. In a later analysis, several top co-occurrence clusters were reported to appear linked to parvovirus B19, influenza, CMV and Epstein-Barr virus. The cohort was sequenced for TCR beta chains only, and without alpha or paired-chain data the features that could be detected were limited. Assigning TCR associations to individual alleles was difficult when HLA alleles, especially DR and DQ, strongly co-occurred. A later analysis found that TCR association rates varied across HLA loci, with DRB1 alleles showing the most associated TCRs and HLA-C alleles the fewest. HLA typing was unavailable for some donors at each locus, so association tests used only the typed subset. A further reported finding was that TCR beta sequences accurately predicted the HLA-A and HLA-B alleles for most subjects in the first cohort. Compared with the roughly 600-donor mean, donors in an Asian-associated ancestry cluster had fewer N-insertions in productive TCRs, according to a later genetic analysis. In a later analysis, HLA-associated TCR beta chains showed more clonal expansion and lower generation probabilities than non-associated chains that were equally common. A later genetic analysis associated a missense DCLRE1C variant with V-gene and J-gene trimming of TCR beta chains, and an independent cohort replicated the association. Across donors, most TCR sequences were observed very rarely, whereas some public TCRs were present in many individuals. The 87-base-pair reads could not distinguish some IMGT-functional V segments, including TRBV6-2 and TRBV6-3, so those segments were excluded. Linkage disequilibrium might explain the correlated functional status among segregating V segments, but an unknown experimental factor could not be excluded. In both the original and validation cohorts, the classifier was reported to diagnose cytomegalovirus status with high specificity and sensitivity. Sequencing depth was assumed to be roughly uniform across donors in the presence/absence analyses, though that assumption may not hold. Immune exposure information for the cohort was limited to CMV serostatus. In an earlier analysis of over 550 of the donors, most TCR beta V segments were observed in productive rearrangements about 90% or about 30% of the time, broadly matching IMGT annotations. At a false discovery rate of 0.05, a later analysis linked 15,000 to 20,000 TCR beta sequences to specific HLA alleles. The authors suggested that the approach could potentially be generalized to other disease states and immunological phenotypes. In a later analysis, most CMV-associated TCR beta chains were found to appear HLA-restricted, with HLA associations seemingly driven largely by CMV exposure. The sequencing pipeline was judged likely to have produced a cluster of highly shared sequence variants as a technical artifact. Because counts were too low, roughly 16 rarely observed V segments, including chromosome 9 orphons, were left out of the earlier analysis of 587 of the donors. In vitro tests confirmed that a few of the cytomegalovirus-associated TCR beta chains recognize cytomegalovirus antigens.

Preparation of the library involved the immunoSEQ multiplex PCR assay. For the multiplex PCR, a mixture combining 60 forward primers for TCR Vbeta segments and 13 reverse primers for TCR Jbeta segments was used. A multiplex PCR assay on genomic DNA amplified the CDR3 region of rearranged TCR beta genes. On the Illumina HiSeq System, the amplified TCR beta libraries were sequenced as 87-base-pair reads. In the authors' own workflow: In a later analysis, 70 million to 95 million unique TCR beta chains were counted across the 650 to 700 repertoires, and around 10 million of these chains were shared by at least two donors. Raw reads were error-corrected and collapsed into unique sequences by a nearest-neighbor algorithm in which closely related sequences were merged to remove PCR and sequencing errors. V, D and J gene segments were assigned by aligning CDR3 sequences to IMGT reference sequences. Each retained sequence needed at least a six-nucleotide match to both a V gene segment and a J gene segment. A rearrangement was called productive if the CDR3 had no stop codons and remained in frame with V and J, and every other rearrangement was called non-productive. Following IMGT convention, CDR3 was defined as the stretch from the second conserved V-encoded cysteine up to the conserved J-encoded phenylalanine. Sequences without an unambiguous match to a single V gene segment were excluded from the earlier analysis of about 600 of the donors. An earlier analysis of fewer than 650 of the donors classified V segments as functional when productive rearrangements were above 56.7% and as segregating when the standard deviation between donors was above 5%. To diagnose cytomegalovirus status from the catalog of TCR beta chain sequences, a statistical classification framework was built. V and J gene assignment, in a later analysis, came from comparing TCR nucleotide sequences with IMGT/GENE-DB human TR gene sequences. Using the TCRdist pipeline, a later analysis assigned CDR3 sequences along with most-parsimonious VDJ recombination scenarios. In a later analysis, each TCR beta chain was defined by its CDR3 amino acid sequence together with its V-gene family, and reads lacking a unique V-gene family were excluded. A later analysis removed 600 or so highly shared, low-generation-probability nucleotide sequences to deal with suspected cross-contamination and a sequencing artifact. In a later analysis, a clonal expansion index for each public chain was calculated from normalized within-repertoire ranks of inferred template counts. Generation probabilities in a later analysis came from a VDJ recombination model fitted to out-of-frame rearrangements, and those results were checked against IGoR. Hypergeometric tests were used in a later analysis to score TCR-TCR, TCR-HLA and TCR-CMV co-occurrence, with a repertoire-size bias correction applied to the TCR pairs. In a later analysis, false discovery rates were estimated by permuting HLA or CMV assignments 20 times. In a later analysis, co-occurring TCRs were grouped using DBSCAN, with TCRdist sequence similarity added in when clustering inside HLA-allele-positive subsets. Co-occurrence clustering excluded repertoires with fewer than 30,000 or more than 120,000 public chains, plus five with anomalous nucleotide sharing. TCRdb re-hosts the immuneACCESS table, in-frame sequences only. Its copies lack some clones; in the studies checked, an unresolved V gene accounts for under half of them, and the cause for the rest is not known. V, J and clone size reflect that table, while D and trimming were determined from the DNA. The sample table includes about 150,000 clones. Of the sample, roughly 1.9% falls within the top ten clones.

Worth noting for this clone: Its antigen specificity is not known.

The cohort was made up of roughly 670 healthy bone marrow donors. All cohort members were sampled while nominally healthy, although unrecorded immune exposures were likely present. The donor was CMV seronegative and was included in the group of a few hundred seronegative cohort members. A peripheral blood sample was collected from each donor, and TCR beta sequencing was performed on peripheral blood mononuclear cells. Genomic DNA was extracted from the blood cell samples with the Qiagen DNeasy Blood Extraction Kit. The V end loses 0 bases and the J end loses 3 bases, and a stretch of 10 bases separates them. CDR1 and CDR2, looked up from the germline V gene, are SGDLS and YYNGEE. The CDR3 runs 15 residues from the cysteine to the phenylalanine. The retained sequence is limited to the CDR3, 45 bases, with the frame set at the first base.

The chain employs TRBV9 and TRBJ2-1, with no confident D gene call. The clonotype originates from a man aged 25-45 years in good health and CMV-seronegative. The sequencing input was PBMCs. The nucleotide sequence is TGTGCCAGCAGCGTAGGCCCAGGAAGCTACAATGAGCAGTTCTTC. Its product reads: CASSVGPGSYNEQFF.